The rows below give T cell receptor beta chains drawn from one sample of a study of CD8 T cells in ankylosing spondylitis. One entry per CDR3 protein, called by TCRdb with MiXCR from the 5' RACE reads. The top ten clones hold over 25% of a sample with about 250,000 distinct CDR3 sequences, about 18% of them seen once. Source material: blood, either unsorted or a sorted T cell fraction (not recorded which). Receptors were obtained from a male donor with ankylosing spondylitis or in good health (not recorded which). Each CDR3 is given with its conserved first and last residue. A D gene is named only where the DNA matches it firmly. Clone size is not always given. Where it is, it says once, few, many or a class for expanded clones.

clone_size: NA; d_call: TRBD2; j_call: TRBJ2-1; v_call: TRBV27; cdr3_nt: TGTGCCAGCAGGACTAGCGGGAATCAAAATGAGCAGTTCTTC; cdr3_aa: CASRTSGNQNEQFF
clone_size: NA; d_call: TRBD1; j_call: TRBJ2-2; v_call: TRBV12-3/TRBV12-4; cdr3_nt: TGTGCCAGCAGCTGGGGACAGGGAAGGGGGGAGCTGTTTTTT; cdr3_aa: CASSWGQGRGELFF
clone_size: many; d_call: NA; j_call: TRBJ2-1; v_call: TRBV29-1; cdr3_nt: TGCAGCGTTGAACTCGCAGGGGTCTACAATGAGCAGTTCTTC; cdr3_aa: CSVELAGVYNEQFF
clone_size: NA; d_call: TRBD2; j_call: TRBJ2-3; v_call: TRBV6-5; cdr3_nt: TGTGCCAGCAGTTACGGCCTAGCGGGAGTCGCAGGGGATGCAGATACGCAGTATTTT; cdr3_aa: CASSYGLAGVAGDADTQYF
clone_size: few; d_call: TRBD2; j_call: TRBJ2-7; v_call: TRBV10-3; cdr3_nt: TGTGCCATCAGTGACCCCGGGACTAGCGGGACCGCCTACGAGCAGTACTTC; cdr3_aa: CAISDPGTSGTAYEQYF
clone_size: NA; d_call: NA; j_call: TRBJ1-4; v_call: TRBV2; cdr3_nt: TGTGCCAGCAGTCACGGGACGCCGGGTGAAAAACTGTTTTTT; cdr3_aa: CASSHGTPGEKLFF
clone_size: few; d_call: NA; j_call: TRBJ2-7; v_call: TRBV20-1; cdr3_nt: TGCAGTGCTAGAGATCTCCGGGGTCCCCCCTACGAGCAGTACTTC; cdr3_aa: CSARDLRGPPYEQYF
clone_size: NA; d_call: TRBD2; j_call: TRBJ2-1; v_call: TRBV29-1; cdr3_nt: TGCAGCGTTGAAGACCTCAGCGGGAGGGCCGACAATGAGCAGTTCTTC; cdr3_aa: CSVEDLSGRADNEQFF
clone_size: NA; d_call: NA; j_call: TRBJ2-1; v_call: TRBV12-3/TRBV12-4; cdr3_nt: TGTGCCAGCAGTTTAGGTCCGAGCGGTCCTAATGAGCAGTTCTTC; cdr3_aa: CASSLGPSGPNEQFF
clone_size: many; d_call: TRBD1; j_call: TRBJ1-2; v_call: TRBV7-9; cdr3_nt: TGTGCCAGCAGCTTCGTCGGGACAGCTTATGGCTACACCTTC; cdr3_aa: CASSFVGTAYGYTF
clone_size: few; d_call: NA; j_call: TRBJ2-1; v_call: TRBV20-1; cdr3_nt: TGCAGTGCTAGAGCCAGTTTCGGGGGAAGTTACAATGAGCAGTTCTTC; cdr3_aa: CSARASFGGSYNEQFF
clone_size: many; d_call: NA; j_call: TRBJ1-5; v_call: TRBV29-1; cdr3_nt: TGCAGCGTTGAAGAGGGGACCGATCAGCCCCAGCATTTT; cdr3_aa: CSVEEGTDQPQHF
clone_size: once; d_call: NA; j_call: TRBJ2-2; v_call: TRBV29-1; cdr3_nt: TGCAGCGTTACCCGGGCGGGCGGGGAGCTGTTTTTT; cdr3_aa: CSVTRAGGELFF
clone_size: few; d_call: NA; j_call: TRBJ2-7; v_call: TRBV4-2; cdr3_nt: TGTGCCAGCAGCCAAGGGCTAGGAGCCCGGGAGCAGTACTTC; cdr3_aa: CASSQGLGAREQYF
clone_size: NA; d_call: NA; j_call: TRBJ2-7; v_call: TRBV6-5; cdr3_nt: TGTGCCAGCAGTTACTCTAGCCTGGGCTACGAGCAGTACTTC; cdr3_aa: CASSYSSLGYEQYF
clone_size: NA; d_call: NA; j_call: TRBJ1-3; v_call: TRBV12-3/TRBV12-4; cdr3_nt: TGTGCCAGCAGTCCCTTGCTGACAGAGTCTGGAAACACCATATATTTT; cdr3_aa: CASSPLLTESGNTIYF
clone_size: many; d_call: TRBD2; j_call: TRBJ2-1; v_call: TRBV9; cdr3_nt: TGTGCCAGCAGCGTGGGACTAGCGCTCAATGAGCAGTTCTTC; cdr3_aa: CASSVGLALNEQFF
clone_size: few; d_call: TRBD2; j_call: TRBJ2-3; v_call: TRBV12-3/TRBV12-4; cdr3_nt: TGTGCCAGCAGTTTCTCGCCGACTAGCGGGACGGGGTATTCAGATACGCAGTATTTT; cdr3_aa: CASSFSPTSGTGYSDTQYF
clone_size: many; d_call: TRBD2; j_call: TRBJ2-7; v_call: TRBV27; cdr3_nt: TGTGCCAGCGGGGAGGGAGGTGTCTCCTACGAGCAGTACTTC; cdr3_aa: CASGEGGVSYEQYF
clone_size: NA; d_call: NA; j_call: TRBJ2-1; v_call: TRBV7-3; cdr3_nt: TGTGCCAGCAGCCAGGGGGGGCGTCTTGAGCAGTTCTTC; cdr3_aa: CASSQGGRLEQFF
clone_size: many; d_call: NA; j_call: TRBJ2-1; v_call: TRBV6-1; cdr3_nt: TGTGCCAGCAGTGACCGGACCGGTGGGTCCTACAATGAGCAGTTCTTC; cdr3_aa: CASSDRTGGSYNEQFF
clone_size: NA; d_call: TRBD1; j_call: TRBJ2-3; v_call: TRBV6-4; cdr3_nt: TGTGCCAGCAGTAAGACAGGGTTTGACACAGATACGCAGTATTTT; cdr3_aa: CASSKTGFDTDTQYF
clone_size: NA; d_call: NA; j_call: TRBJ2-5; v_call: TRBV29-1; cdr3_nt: TGCAGCGTTGATAATGGGTACCAAGAGACCCAGTACTTC; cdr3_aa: CSVDNGYQETQYF
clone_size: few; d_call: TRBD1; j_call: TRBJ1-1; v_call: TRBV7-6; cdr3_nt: TGTGCCAGCAGCTTAGTGACAGGGGGGATGAACACTGAAGCTTTCTTT; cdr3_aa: CASSLVTGGMNTEAFF
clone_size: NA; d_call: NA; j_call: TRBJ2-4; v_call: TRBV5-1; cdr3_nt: TGCGCCAGCAGCTTGATGTCGAGGGACATTCAGTACTTC; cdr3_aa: CASSLMSRDIQYF
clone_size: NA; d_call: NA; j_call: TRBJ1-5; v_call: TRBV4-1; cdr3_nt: TGCGCCAGCAGCCAGGTAGGAGATCAGCCCCAGCATTTT; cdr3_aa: CASSQVGDQPQHF
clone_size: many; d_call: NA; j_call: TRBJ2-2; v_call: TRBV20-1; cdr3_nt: TGCAGTGCTAGAGAGGGGGGGGCGGACACCGGGGAGCTGTTTTTT; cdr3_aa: CSAREGGADTGELFF
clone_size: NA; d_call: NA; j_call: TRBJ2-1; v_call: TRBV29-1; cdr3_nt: TGCAGCGTTGAGGGGTTTGGAGGGGACAATGAGCAGTTCTTC; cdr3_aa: CSVEGFGGDNEQFF
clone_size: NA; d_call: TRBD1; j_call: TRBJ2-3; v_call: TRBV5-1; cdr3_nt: TGCGCCAGCAGCTCGGGACAGATGGATACGCAGTATTTT; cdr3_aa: CASSSGQMDTQYF
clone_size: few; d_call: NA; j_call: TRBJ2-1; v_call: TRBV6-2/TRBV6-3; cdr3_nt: TGTGCCAGCAGTACGGACAGACCTGTGGAGTTCTTC; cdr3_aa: CASSTDRPVEFF
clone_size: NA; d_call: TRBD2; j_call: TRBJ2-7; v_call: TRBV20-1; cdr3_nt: TGCAGTGCTAGAGATTTAGAACTAGCGGGAGTCCACGAGCAGTACTTC; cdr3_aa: CSARDLELAGVHEQYF
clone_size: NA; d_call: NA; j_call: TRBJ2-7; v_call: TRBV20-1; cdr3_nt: TGCAGTGCTAAACCGCTTGGGCAAGAGCAGTACTTC; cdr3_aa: CSAKPLGQEQYF
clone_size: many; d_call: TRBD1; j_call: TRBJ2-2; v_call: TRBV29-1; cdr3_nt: TGCAGCGCTCGACAGGGCAACACCGGGGAGCTGTTTTTT; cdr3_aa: CSARQGNTGELFF
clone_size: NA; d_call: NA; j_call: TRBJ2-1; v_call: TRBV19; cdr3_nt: TGTGCCAGTAGCAATAACTATGACTCCTACAATGAGCAGTTCTTC; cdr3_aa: CASSNNYDSYNEQFF
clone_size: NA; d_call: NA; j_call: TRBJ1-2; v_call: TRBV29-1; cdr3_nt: TGCAGCGCGGTGACAGGTTCCATCTATGGCTACACCTTC; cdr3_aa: CSAVTGSIYGYTF